A single sample is the source of the 8 T cell receptor beta chains below, sequenced in a study of cytomegalovirus exposure and HLA in healthy donors. The study ran its PCR with 60 Vbeta and 13 Jbeta primers. Data came from immunoSEQ multiplex PCR; TCRdb stores just in-frame clones and leaves some out. The profile shows around 95,000 clones, around 86% of them singletons. Material: PBMCs. These receptors were taken from a female donor in good health and CMV-seropositive.

The chain links TRBV9 to TRBJ2-7; 7 bases are shared with TRBD1. Germline loops: CDR1 SGDLS, CDR2 YYNGEE. Unmatched junction bases numbered 3, after V lost 3 bases and J lost 3 bases. CDR3 length equals 13 residues. CDR3 sequence reads: CASSGGGDYEQYF. As DNA, the CDR3 is TGTGCCAGCAGCGGAGGGGGCGACTACGAGCAGTACTTC.

The chain joins TRBV6-5 to TRBJ1-4, with TRBD1 matching over 8 bases. The CDR3 sequence is 13 residues long. The V gene end was trimmed by 8 bases and the J gene end by 8 bases; junction bases not matched to a gene: 7. CDR1 is MNHEY and CDR2 is SVGAGI in the germline V gene. CDR3 DNA sequence: TGTGCCAGCTTGGGGACAGGAGGAGAAAAACTGTTTTTT. This sequence encodes CASLGTGGEKLFF.

V usage is TRBV5-1 and J usage is TRBJ2-5; 7 bases agree with TRBD2. V was clipped by 0 bases and J by 1 base; unmatched bases: 6. Germline CDR1 reads SGHRS; CDR2 reads YFSETQ. This CDR3 comprises 16 residues. The CDR3 loop reads CASSLAGGTSQETQYF. The CDR3 DNA is TGCGCCAGCAGCTTGGCCGGGGGGACGAGCCAAGAGACCCAGTACTTC.

The chain carries TRBV2 and TRBJ2-7, with D hard to call. V was trimmed by 4 bases and J by 3 bases, leaving 13 bases between them. The V gene's germline CDR1 is SNHLY and CDR2 FYNNEI. This CDR3 is built from 14 residues. CDR3 coding DNA: TGTGCCAGCAGTGGATCGCTACCGAGCTACGAGCAGTACTTC. Its translation is CASSGSLPSYEQYF.

The CDR3 here is CASSWGVGRSTDTQYF. The CDR3 DNA is TGCGCCAGCAGCTGGGGAGTGGGGAGAAGCACAGATACGCAGTATTTT. The gene calls are TRBV5-1 and TRBJ2-3, with D tentatively TRBD2 (5 bases). Germline CDR1 is SGHRS and CDR2 is YFSETQ. This CDR3 comprises 16 residues. V lost 3 bases, J lost 0 bases, and 14 bases lay in between.

V is TRBV27 and J is TRBJ1-2; 8 bases line up with TRBD1. Germline-derived CDR1 and CDR2 are MNHEY and SMNVEV (reference sequence). CDR3 length: 13 amino acids. J lost 8 bases, V lost 5 bases, and 7 bases had no gene match. The CDR3 region is CASSAQGALGYTF. CDR3 coding DNA: TGTGCCAGCAGTGCTCAGGGGGCGCTGGGCTACACCTTC.

V is TRBV11-2 and J is TRBJ1-6, with D perhaps matching TRBD1 (5 bases). The CDR3 covers 14 residues. Germline lookup yields CDR1 SGHAT and CDR2 FQNNGV. The CDR3 is CGSSRVGNNSPLHF. The CDR3 coding sequence is TGTGGGAGTAGCAGGGTGGGGAATAATTCACCCCTCCACTTT.

The chain employs TRBV6-4 and TRBJ2-1, with TRBD2 matching over 8 bases. V was pared by 0 bases and J by 3 bases, with 7 bases of the junction left unmatched. The CDR3 sequence is 17 residues long. The germline V gene has CDR1 MRHNA and CDR2 SNTAGT. CDR3 region: CASSDSSGGVNYNEQFF. The CDR3 DNA follows: TGTGCCAGCAGTGACTCGAGCGGGGGCGTTAACTACAATGAGCAGTTCTTC.